This TCR beta chain was sequenced during a study of graft-versus-host responses after intestinal transplantation. Findings and limits, study-wide: There were GvH clones found in recipient marrow, and some of them appeared first in ileum or blood. Early after transplant, HvG declines were associated with peak levels of circulating GvH clones.

This table comes from immunoSEQ multiplex PCR, and its TCRdb copy is limited to in-frame clones, with some not included. The sample lists some 40,000 clones, 93% seen once, with 21% in the top ten. Details on this clone: Its antigen is not known.

The CDR3 spans 16 residues. Germline values: CDR1 WSHSY, CDR2 SAAADI. Unmatched junction bases numbered 5, after V lost 0 bases and J lost 8 bases. This clonotype was sampled from a human donor who was the organ donor for an intestinal transplant. The chain combines TRBV10-2 with TRBJ2-1; 12 positions match TRBD2. This specimen was unstimulated CD8+ T cells sorted from spleen or lymph node cells, taken before transplant. CDR3: CASSESTSGSLDEQFF. In DNA, the CDR3 is TGCGCCAGCAGTGAGTCGACTAGCGGGAGTCTGGATGAGCAGTTCTTC.